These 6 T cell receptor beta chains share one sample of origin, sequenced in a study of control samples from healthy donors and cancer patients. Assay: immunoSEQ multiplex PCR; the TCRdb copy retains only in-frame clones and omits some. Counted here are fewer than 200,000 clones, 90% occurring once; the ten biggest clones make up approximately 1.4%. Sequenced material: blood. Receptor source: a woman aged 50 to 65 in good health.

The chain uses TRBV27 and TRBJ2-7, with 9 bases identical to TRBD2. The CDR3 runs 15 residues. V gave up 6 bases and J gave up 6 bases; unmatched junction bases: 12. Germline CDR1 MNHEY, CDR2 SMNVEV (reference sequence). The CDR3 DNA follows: TGTGCCAGCAGCCGACAGCGGGAGGTTGGGCGCGAGCAGTACTTC. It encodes CASSRQREVGREQYF.

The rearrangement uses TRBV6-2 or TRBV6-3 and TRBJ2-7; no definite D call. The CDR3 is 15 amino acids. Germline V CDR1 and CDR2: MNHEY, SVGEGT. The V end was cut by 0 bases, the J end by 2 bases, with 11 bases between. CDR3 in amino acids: CASSYSPLLTYEQYF. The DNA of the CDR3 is TGTGCCAGCAGTTACTCGCCGCTCCTCACCTACGAGCAGTACTTC.

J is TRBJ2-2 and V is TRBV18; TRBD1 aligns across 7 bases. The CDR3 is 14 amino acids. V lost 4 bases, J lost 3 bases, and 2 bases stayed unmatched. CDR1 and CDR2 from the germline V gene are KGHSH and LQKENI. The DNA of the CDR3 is TGTGCCAGCTCACTACAGGGGTACACCGGGGAGCTGTTTTTT. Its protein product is CASSLQGYTGELFF.

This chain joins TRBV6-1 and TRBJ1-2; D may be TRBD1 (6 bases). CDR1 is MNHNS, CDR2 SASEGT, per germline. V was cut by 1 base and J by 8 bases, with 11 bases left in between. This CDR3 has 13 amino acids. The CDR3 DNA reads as TGTGCCAGCAGTGAAGATCGGGGGGCGGGCTACACCTTC. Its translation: CASSEDRGAGYTF.

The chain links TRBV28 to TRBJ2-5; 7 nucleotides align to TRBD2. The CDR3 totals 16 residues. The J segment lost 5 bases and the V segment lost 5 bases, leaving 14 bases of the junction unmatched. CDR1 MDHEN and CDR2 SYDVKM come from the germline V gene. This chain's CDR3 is CASSPLADRGGETQYF. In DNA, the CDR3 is TGTGCCAGCAGTCCCCTGGCGGATAGGGGAGGGGAGACCCAGTACTTC.

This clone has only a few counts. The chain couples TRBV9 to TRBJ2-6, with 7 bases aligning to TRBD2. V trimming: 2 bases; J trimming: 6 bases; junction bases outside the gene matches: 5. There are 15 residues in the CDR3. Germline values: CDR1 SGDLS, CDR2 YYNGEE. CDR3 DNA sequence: TGTGCCAGCAGCGTGTGGGAGGGCCCGGCCAACGTCCTGACTTTC. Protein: CASSVWEGPANVLTF.